Shown below are 2 T cell receptor beta chains from a single sample sequenced in a study of T-cell memory formation after mild COVID-19. In TCRdb, the 5' RACE reads were re-called with MiXCR into one record per CDR3 protein. This sample has approximately 150,000 distinct CDR3 sequences, with approximately 15% found just once. The sequenced sample consisted of PBMCs or a T cell subset sorted from them (not recorded which). The receptor set was obtained from an adult woman who had mild COVID-19 (a few samples of this study predate the infection). Cell type and time point are not known.

The rearrangement links TRBV5-5 to TRBJ1-2; D unresolved. From germline, CDR1 is SGHKS and CDR2 YYEKEE (reference sequence). The V and J ends lost 2 bases and 8 bases respectively, with 7 bases between them. The CDR3 runs to 11 residues. CDR3 amino acids: CASSFGRGYTF. CDR3 DNA sequence: TGTGCCAGCAGCTTCGGACGGGGCTACACCTTC.

Details on this clonotype: At one boundary the junction diverges from the germline segment, which might be a read error. V is TRBV7-7 and J is TRBJ2-6; no clear D gene. This CDR3 is 15 amino acids long. The germline CDR1 and CDR2 sequences are SSHAT and FNYEAQ (reference sequence). As DNA, the CDR3 is TGTGCTAGCAGCTTAGGAACCTCTGGGGCCAACGTCCTGACTTTC. This codes for CASSLGTSGANVLTF. The full variable domain, in which reference TRBV7-7 and TRBJ2-6 provide the parts outside the CDR3, is GAGVSQSPRYKVTKRGQDVTLRCDPISSHATLYWYQQALGQGPEFLTYFNYEAQPDKSGLPSDRFSAERPEGSISTLTIQRTEQRDSAMYRCASSLGTSGANVLTFGAGSRLTVL.